This TCR beta chain was recovered during a study of T cells after yellow fever vaccination. Study results and limitations: Overlap between CD4 and CD8 compartments was detected for a small share of clonotypes. Sorted repertoires could include abundant contaminating clonotypes from bulk cells. Most clones from primary vaccination resurfaced after the booster (about 95% CD4, around 89% CD8).

The V gene's germline CDR1 is MGHRA and CDR2 YSYEKL. Trimming took off 3 bases at V and 6 bases at J, with 12 bases between the two ends. This CDR3 is built from 14 residues. This clonotype was seen a few times. As yet, its antigen is unknown. TCR cDNA was made by 5'RACE template switching, adding a universal primer site and UMIs. TCRdb independently ran MiXCR on the 5' RACE reads; one entry per CDR3 protein. The sample shows 300,000 to 400,000 distinct CDR3 sequences, 9.5% to 15% of them seen only once. This receptor was taken from a man aged 18 to 29 who received the YFV17D yellow fever vaccine. The chain is built from TRBV4-1 and TRBJ1-5; weak D call: TRBD1 (6 bases). The input for sequencing was CD4+ T cells sorted from PBMCs, taken 15 days after the yellow fever booster vaccination. CDR3 nucleotide sequence: TGCGCCAGCAGCCAGCCAGGGGAGGGTCAGCCCCAGCATTTT. Amino acid sequence: CASSQPGEGQPQHF.